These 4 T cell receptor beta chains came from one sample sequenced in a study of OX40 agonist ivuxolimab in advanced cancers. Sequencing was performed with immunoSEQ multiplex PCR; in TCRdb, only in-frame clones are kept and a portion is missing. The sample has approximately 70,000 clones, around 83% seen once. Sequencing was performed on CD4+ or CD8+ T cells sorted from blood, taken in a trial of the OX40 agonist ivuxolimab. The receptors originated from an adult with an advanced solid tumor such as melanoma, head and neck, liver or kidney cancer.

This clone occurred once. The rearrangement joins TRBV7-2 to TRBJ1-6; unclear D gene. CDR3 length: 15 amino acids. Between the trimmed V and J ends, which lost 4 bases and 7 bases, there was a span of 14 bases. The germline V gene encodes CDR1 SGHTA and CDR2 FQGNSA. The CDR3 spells CASSSLQRGNSPLHF. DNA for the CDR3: TGTGCCAGCAGCTCCCTCCAACGAGGGAATTCACCCCTCCACTTT.

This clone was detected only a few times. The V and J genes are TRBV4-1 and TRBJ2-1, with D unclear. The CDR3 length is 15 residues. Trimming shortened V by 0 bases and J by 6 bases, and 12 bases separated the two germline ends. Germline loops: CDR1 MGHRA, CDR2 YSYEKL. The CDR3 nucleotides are TGCGCCAGCAGCCAAGATATAAGGGCCGCCAATGAGCAGTTCTTC. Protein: CASSQDIRAANEQFF.

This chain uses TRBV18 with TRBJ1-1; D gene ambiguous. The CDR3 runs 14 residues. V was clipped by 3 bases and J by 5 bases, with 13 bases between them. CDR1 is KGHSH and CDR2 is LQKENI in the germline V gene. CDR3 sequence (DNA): TGTGCCAGCTCACCTTCAATAGGCAGAACTGAAGCTTTCTTT. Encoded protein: CASSPSIGRTEAFF. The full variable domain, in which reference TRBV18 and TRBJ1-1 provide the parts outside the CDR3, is NAGVMQNPRHLVRRRGQEARLRCSPMKGHSHVYWYRQLPEEGLKFMVYLQKENIIDESGMPKERFSAEFPKEGPSILRIQQVVRGDSAAYFCASSPSIGRTEAFFGQGTRLTVV.

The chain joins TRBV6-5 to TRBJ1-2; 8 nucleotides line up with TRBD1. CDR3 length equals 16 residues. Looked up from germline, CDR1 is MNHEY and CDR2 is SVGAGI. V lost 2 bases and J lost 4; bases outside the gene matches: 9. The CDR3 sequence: CASSYDLTGAFYGYTF. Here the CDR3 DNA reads TGTGCCAGCAGTTACGATCTGACAGGGGCATTCTATGGCTACACCTTC.